A single sample gave rise to the 19 T cell receptor beta chains below, sequenced in a study of blood T cell repertoires in COVID-19. Clones were sequenced by immunoSEQ multiplex PCR, and TCRdb holds only the in-frame ones, with some missing. The data contain 60,000 or so clones, almost 85% of them singletons. Sequencing used peripheral blood. These receptors were obtained from a human donor in a cohort sampled during active COVID-19.

V and J are TRBV13 and TRBJ1-6; D gene unclear. V lost 4 bases, J lost 0 bases, and 19 bases lay in between. The CDR3 loop spans 19 amino acids. CDR1 and CDR2 from the germline V gene are PRHDT and FYEKMQ (reference sequence). The CDR3 DNA sequence: TGTGCCAGCAGCTCCACCGCGAGCCGAAGACTCTCCTATAATTCACCCCTCCACTTT. Amino acids: CASSSTASRRLSYNSPLHF.

CDR3 residues: CASSARDTGTEAFF. The CDR3 DNA sequence: TGTGCCAGCAGTGCCCGGGACACAGGGACTGAAGCTTTCTTT. The V and J genes are TRBV2 and TRBJ1-1; weak D call: TRBD1 (6 bases). Germline CDR1 is SNHLY and CDR2 is FYNNEI. The CDR3 spans 14 residues. Between the trimmed V and J ends, which lost 4 bases and 5 bases, there was a span of 14 bases.

The V call is TRBV9, the J call TRBJ2-2; TRBD1 might be the D (5 bases). Trimming stripped 4 bases from V and 4 bases from J, with 8 bases between. From germline, CDR1 is SGDLS and CDR2 YYNGEE. The CDR3 extends over 13 amino acids. The CDR3 DNA reads TGTGCCAGCAGCCCGCAGGGCACCGGGGAGCTGTTTTTT. Translation gives CASSPQGTGELFF.

The table lists this clone with a count of one. The chain recombines TRBV7-7 with TRBJ2-3; TRBD2 matches 7 bases. After removal of 1 base from V and 0 bases from J, the junction contained 1 base not matched to a gene. CDR1 is SSHAT and CDR2 is FNYEAQ in the germline V gene (reference sequence). The CDR3 length is 15 residues. In DNA form, the CDR3 reads TGTGCCAGCAGCTTAGGACTAGCTAGCACAGATACGCAGTATTTT. Its protein is CASSLGLASTDTQYF.

The CDR3 sequence: CASSSVFVAGGLYGYTF. The CDR3 bases are TGTGCCAGCAGCTCGGTGTTCGTGGCAGGGGGCCTCTATGGCTACACCTTC. The V and J genes are TRBV7-2 and TRBJ1-2; 8 bases match TRBD1. The CDR3 has 17 residues. CDR1 and CDR2 from the germline V gene are SGHTA and FQGNSA. J was trimmed by 4 bases and V by 4 bases; bases with no gene match: 14.

This chain joins TRBV24-1 and TRBJ1-5, with 7 bases lining up with TRBD1. This CDR3 has 14 residues. The ends lost 7 bases at V and 4 bases at J; junction bases unmatched: 6. In germline, CDR1 is KGHDR, CDR2 SFDVKD. As DNA, the CDR3 is TGTGCCACCAGCGGGGACAGTTCTAATCAGCCCCAGCATTTT. This translates into CATSGDSSNQPQHF.

This clone was seen a single time. V usage is TRBV29-1 and J usage is TRBJ2-7, with unresolved D. The CDR3 contains 12 residues. Trimming took off 5 bases at V and 2 bases at J, with 10 bases between the two ends. CDR1 is SQVTM and CDR2 is ANQGSEA in the germline V gene. The CDR3 nucleotides read TGCAGCGTTTTTGCCAGAACCTACGAGCAGTACTTC. Encoded protein: CSVFARTYEQYF.

The V and J genes are TRBV11-3 and TRBJ1-2; unclear D gene. V lost 1 base, J lost 6 bases, and 3 bases lay in between. The CDR3 has 11 residues. The germline gives CDR1 SGHNT, CDR2 YENEEA. The DNA of the CDR3 is TGTGCCAGCAGCTTAGGAGATGGCTACACCTTC. It codes for CASSLGDGYTF.

The chain couples TRBV4-2 to TRBJ1-5; a possible D gene is TRBD1 (6 bases). The CDR3 has 17 amino acids. CDR1 is LGHNA and CDR2 is YNFKEQ in the germline V gene. V was pared by 0 bases and J by 6 bases, with 18 bases between. CDR3 loop: CASSQDGGGGVLQPQHF. In nucleotides, the CDR3 is TGTGCCAGCAGCCAAGATGGGGGCGGGGGTGTACTTCAGCCCCAGCATTTT.

This clone came up a few times. The chain recombines TRBV9 with TRBJ2-5; 8 bases are shared with TRBD2. Germline CDR1 is SGDLS and CDR2 is YYNGEE. V dropped 6 bases and J dropped 2; count of bases not matched to a gene: 12. The CDR3 has 16 residues. In DNA form, the CDR3 reads TGTGCCAGCAACTTCTACGGGGGGGGATTACAAGAGACCCAGTACTTC. This sequence encodes CASNFYGGGLQETQYF.

The chain has TRBV7-9 and TRBJ1-1; no clear D gene. V was shortened by 2 bases and J by 1 base, with 14 bases between the two germline ends. The CDR3 contains 16 residues. Germline CDR1 and CDR2: SEHNR and FQNEAQ (reference sequence). In DNA, the CDR3 is TGTGCCAGCAGCTTATTGGAGTTGGGTACGAACACTGAAGCTTTCTTT. It codes for CASSLLELGTNTEAFF.

V is TRBV4-3 and J is TRBJ2-5; D is unresolved. The germline CDR1 and CDR2 sequences are LGHNA and YSLEER. The V and J ends lost 0 bases and 1 base respectively, with 9 bases between them. The CDR3 loop spans 15 amino acids. The CDR3 spells CASSQDYGGQETQYF. CDR3 bases: TGCGCCAGCAGCCAAGATTACGGCGGCCAAGAGACCCAGTACTTC.

J is TRBJ2-2 and V is TRBV6-6; possible D gene TRBD1, 5 bases. CDR1 and CDR2 (germline): MNHNY, SVGAGI (reference sequence). The V gene lost 6 bases and the J gene lost 6 bases, with 11 bases spanning the gap. This CDR3 spans 13 amino acids. In nucleotides, the CDR3 is TGTGCCAGCAGAACCCTGGGGCCCGGGGAGCTGTTTTTT. Translation gives CASRTLGPGELFF.

This clone occurred once. The chain couples TRBV18 to TRBJ1-1; D call uncertain. The CDR3 loop spans 15 amino acids. The V gene lost 1 base and the J gene lost 0 bases, with 9 bases spanning the gap. Germline CDR1 reads KGHSH; CDR2 reads LQKENI. In DNA form, the CDR3 reads TGTGCCAGCTCACCACAAAACAGTATGAACACTGAAGCTTTCTTT. It specifies CASSPQNSMNTEAFF.

This chain links TRBV4-1 with TRBJ2-7; 10 bases align to TRBD1. The CDR3 totals 14 residues. J was trimmed by 7 bases and V by 6 bases; bases with no gene match: 9. Germline V gene data show CDR1 as MGHRA and CDR2 as YSYEKL. CDR3 DNA: TGCGCCAGCAGACAGGGACAGGGGAAAGAGGAGCAGTACTTC. Residues: CASRQGQGKEEQYF.

The chain combines TRBV28 with TRBJ1-1; D is unresolved. This CDR3 has 17 residues. Trimming stripped 1 base from V and 0 bases from J, with 15 bases between. Germline V gives CDR1 MDHEN, CDR2 SYDVKM. CDR3 DNA sequence: TGTGCCAGCAGTTTATTTTCTCGCGAACTGCTGAACACTGAAGCTTTCTTT. Translation gives CASSLFSRELLNTEAFF.

The chain uses TRBV19 and TRBJ1-5; D is undetermined. The CDR3 sequence is 15 residues long. Germline loops: CDR1 LNHDA, CDR2 SQIVND (reference sequence). Trimming removed 1 base from V and 1 base from J, with 8 bases in between. The CDR3 DNA sequence: TGTGCCAGTAGTATAGCCCGGTTCAGCAATCAGCCCCAGCATTTT. This codes for CASSIARFSNQPQHF.

The chain is built from TRBV7-2 and TRBJ2-2; 10 bases are shared with TRBD2. V was clipped by 5 bases and J by 2 bases; unmatched bases: 8. CDR3 length: 17 residues. Per the germline V gene, CDR1 is SGHTA and CDR2 is FQGNSA. The DNA for the CDR3 is TGTGCCAGCAGCCCCCGGGGACTAGCGAAAAACACCGGGGAGCTGTTTTTT. It translates to CASSPRGLAKNTGELFF.

The chain links TRBV20-1 to TRBJ1-4; D unclear. Germline V gene data show CDR1 as DFQATT and CDR2 as SNEGSKA (reference sequence). The V end lost 2 bases, the J end lost 8 bases, and 6 bases lay between the germline ends. CDR3 length: 11 residues. DNA for the CDR3: TGCAGTGCTAGATTTCTGGAAAAACTGTTTTTT. This sequence encodes CSARFLEKLFF.